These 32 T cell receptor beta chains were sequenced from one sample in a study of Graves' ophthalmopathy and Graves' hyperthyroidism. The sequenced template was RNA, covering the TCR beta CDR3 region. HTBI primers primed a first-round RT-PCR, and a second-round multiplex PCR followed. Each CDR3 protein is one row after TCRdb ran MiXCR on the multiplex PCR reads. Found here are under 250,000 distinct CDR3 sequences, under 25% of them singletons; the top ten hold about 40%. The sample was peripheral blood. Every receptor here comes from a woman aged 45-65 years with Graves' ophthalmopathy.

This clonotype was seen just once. As DNA, the CDR3 is TGTGCCAGCAGTTACACCTATAGGGTGGGCACTGAAGCTTTCTTT. The encoded protein is CASSYTYRVGTEAFF. The rearrangement joins TRBV6-5 to TRBJ1-1, with D unresolved. This CDR3 has 15 amino acids. Germline V gives CDR1 MNHEY, CDR2 SVGAGI. Trimming removed 2 bases from V and 4 bases from J, with 14 bases in between.

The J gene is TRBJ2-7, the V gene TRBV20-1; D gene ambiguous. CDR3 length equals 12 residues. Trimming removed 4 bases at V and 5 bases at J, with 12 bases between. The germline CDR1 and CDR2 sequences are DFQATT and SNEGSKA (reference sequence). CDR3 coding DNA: TGCAGTGCTATGTTTGGGAACGACGAGCAGTACTTC. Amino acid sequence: CSAMFGNDEQYF.

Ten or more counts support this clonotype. The CDR3 reads CASSFGTTSGNTIYF. The CDR3 coding sequence is TGTGCCAGCAGTTTTGGGACCACCTCTGGAAACACCATATATTTT. J is TRBJ1-3 and V is TRBV12-3 or TRBV12-4; a weak D match, TRBD1 (5 bases). Trimming left V 3 bases short and J 0 bases short, with 9 bases between. The CDR3 length is 15 residues.

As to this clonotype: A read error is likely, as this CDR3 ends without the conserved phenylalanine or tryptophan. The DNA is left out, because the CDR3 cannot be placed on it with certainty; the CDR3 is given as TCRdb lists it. This CDR3 is CASSPTTGRGFV. V usage is TRBV6-2 or TRBV6-3 and J usage is TRBJ1-6. The CDR3 has 12 amino acids, counting both end residues. Germline V lookup: CDR1 MNHEY, CDR2 SVGEGT.

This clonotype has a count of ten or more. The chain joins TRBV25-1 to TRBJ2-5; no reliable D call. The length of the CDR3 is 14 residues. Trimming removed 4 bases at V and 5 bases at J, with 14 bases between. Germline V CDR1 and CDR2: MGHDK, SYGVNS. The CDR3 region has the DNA TGTGCCAGCAGTGTTCCCGGCACGGCTGAGACCCAGTACTTC. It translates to CASSVPGTAETQYF.

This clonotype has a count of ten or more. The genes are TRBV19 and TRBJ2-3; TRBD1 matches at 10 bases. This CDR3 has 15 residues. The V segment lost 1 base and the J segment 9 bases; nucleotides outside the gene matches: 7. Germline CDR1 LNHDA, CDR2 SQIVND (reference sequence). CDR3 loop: CASSIAETTGGTQYF. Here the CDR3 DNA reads TGTGCCAGTAGTATAGCCGAGACGACAGGGGGCACGCAGTATTTT.

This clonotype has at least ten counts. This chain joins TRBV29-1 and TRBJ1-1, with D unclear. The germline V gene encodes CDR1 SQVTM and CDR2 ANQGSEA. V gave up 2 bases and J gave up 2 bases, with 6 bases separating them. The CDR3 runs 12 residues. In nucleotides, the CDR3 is TGCAGCGTTGAATTACAAAACACTGAAGCTTTCTTT. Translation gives CSVELQNTEAFF.

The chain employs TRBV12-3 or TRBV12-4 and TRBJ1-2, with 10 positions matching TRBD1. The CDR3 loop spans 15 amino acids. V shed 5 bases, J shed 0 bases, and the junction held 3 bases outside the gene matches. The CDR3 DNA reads TGTGCCAGCAGTCAGGGACAGGGGCCTAACTATGGCTACACCTTC. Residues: CASSQGQGPNYGYTF.

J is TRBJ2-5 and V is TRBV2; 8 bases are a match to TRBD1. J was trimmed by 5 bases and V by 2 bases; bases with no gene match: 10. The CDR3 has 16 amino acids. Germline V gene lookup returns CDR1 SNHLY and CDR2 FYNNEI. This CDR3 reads CASSESVRTGLETQYF. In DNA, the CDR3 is TGTGCCAGCAGTGAAAGTGTGCGGACAGGGTTGGAGACCCAGTACTTC.

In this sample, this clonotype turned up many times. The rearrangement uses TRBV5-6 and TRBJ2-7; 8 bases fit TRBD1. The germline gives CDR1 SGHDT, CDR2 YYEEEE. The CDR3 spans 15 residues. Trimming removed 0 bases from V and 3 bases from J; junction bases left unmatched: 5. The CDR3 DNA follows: TGTGCCAGCAGCTTGGAGTCCAGGGGGCTCTACGAGCAGTACTTC. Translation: CASSLESRGLYEQYF.

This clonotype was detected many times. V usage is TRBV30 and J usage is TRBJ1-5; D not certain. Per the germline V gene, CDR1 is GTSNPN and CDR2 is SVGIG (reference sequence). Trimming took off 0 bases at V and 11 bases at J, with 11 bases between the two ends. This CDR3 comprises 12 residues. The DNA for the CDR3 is TGTGCCTGGAGTGTACCGAGTGGCGCCCAGCATTTT. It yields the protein CAWSVPSGAQHF.

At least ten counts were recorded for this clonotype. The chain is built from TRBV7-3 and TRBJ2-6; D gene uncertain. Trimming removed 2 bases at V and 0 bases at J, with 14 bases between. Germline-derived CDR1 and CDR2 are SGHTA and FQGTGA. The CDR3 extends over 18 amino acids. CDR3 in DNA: TGTGCCAGCAGCTTACCTGGTAGCCCCTTCTCTGGGGCCAACGTCCTGACTTTC. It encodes CASSLPGSPFSGANVLTF.

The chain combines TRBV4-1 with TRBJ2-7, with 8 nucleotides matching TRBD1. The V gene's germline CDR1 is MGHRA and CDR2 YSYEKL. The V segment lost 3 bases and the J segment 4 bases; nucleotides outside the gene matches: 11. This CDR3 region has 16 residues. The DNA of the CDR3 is TGCGCCAGCAGCCAGGCCAGGACAGGGTCTTTTTACGAGCAGTACTTC. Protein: CASSQARTGSFYEQYF.

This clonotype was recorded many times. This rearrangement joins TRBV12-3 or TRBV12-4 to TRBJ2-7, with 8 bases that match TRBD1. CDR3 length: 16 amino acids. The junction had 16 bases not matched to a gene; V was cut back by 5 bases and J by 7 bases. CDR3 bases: TGTGCCAGCAGTCCCCACATAGACAGGGGTCTAGGGGAGCAGTACTTC. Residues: CASSPHIDRGLGEQYF.

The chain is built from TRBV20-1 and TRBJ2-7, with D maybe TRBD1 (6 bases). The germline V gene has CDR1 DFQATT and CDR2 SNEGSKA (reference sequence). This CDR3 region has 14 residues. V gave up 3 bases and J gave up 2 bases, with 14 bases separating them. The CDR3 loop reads CSASLGAGAYEQYF. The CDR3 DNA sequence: TGCAGTGCTAGCCTCGGCGCAGGGGCCTACGAGCAGTACTTC.

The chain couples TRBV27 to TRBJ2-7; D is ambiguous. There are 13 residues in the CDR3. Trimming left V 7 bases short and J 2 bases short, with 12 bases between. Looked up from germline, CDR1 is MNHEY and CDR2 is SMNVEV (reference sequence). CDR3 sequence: CASTGRTPYEQYF. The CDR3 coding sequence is TGTGCCAGCACCGGACGGACCCCCTACGAGCAGTACTTC.

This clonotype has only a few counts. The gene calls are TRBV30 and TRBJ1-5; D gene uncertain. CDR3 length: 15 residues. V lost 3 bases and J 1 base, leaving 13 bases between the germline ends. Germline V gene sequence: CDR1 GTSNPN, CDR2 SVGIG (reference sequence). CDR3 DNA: TGTGCCTGGAGCACCGGGGATTGGAGCAATCAGCCCCAGCATTTT. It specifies CAWSTGDWSNQPQHF.

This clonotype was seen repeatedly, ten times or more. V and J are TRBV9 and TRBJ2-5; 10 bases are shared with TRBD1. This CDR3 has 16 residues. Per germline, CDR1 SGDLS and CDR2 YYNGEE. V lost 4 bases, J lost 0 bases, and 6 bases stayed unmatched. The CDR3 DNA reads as TGTGCCAGCAGCCCGAGACAGGGGGCCTACCAAGAGACCCAGTACTTC. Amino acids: CASSPRQGAYQETQYF.

The CDR3 sequence is CASSYSTGGDIQYF. The CDR3 DNA reads TGTGCCAGCAGTTACTCGACAGGGGGGGACATTCAGTACTTC. V and J are TRBV6-5 and TRBJ2-7; TRBD1 aligns across 9 bases. The J call may be incorrect, as the DNA end agrees better with TRBJ2-4. Germline V gene lookup returns CDR1 MNHEY and CDR2 SVGAGI. This CDR3 is built from 14 residues.

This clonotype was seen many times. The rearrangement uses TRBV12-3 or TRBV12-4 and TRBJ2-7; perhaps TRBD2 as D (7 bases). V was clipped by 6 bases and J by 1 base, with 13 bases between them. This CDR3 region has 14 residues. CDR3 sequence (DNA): TGTGCCAGCAGGGGGGGGGCAGGATCCTACGAGCAGTACTTC. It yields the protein CASRGGAGSYEQYF.

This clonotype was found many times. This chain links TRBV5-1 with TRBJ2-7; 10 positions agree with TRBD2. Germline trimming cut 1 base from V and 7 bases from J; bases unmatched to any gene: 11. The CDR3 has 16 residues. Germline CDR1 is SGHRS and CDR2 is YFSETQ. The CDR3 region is CASSLSSAGGPGEQYF. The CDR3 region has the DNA TGCGCCAGCAGCTTGTCGTCAGCGGGAGGGCCCGGTGAGCAGTACTTC.

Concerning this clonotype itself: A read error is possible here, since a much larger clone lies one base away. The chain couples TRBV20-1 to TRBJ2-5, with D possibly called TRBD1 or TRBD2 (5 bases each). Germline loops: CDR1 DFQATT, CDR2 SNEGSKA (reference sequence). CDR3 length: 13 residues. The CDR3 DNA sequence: TGCAGTGCTAGGCACGGGGCCCGCGAGACCCCGTACTTC. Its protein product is CSARHGARETPYF.

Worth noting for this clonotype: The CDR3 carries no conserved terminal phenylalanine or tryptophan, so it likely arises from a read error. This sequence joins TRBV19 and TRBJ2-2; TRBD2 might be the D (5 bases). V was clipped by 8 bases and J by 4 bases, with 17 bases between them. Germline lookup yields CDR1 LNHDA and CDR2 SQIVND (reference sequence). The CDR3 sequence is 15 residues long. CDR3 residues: CASSFGSAGTGELFI. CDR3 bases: TGTGCCAGTTCCTTCGGCTCCGCGGGCACCGGGGAGCTGTTTATT.

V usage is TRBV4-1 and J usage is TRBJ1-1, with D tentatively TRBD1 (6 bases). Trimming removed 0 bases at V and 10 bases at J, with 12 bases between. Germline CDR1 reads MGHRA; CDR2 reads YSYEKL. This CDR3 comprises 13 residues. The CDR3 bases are TGCGCCAGCAGCCAAGATAGTGAGGGGGGAGCTTTCTTT. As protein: CASSQDSEGGAFF.

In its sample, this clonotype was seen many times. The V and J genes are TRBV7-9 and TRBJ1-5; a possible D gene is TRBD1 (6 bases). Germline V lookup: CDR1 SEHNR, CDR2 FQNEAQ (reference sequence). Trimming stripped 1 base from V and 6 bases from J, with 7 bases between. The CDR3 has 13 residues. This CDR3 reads CASSLGRGQPQHF. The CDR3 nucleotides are TGTGCCAGCAGCTTAGGCAGGGGTCAGCCCCAGCATTTT.

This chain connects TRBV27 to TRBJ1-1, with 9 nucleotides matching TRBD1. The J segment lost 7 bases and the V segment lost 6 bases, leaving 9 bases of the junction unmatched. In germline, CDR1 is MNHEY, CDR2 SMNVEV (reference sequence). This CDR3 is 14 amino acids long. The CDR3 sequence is CASRGGTGRNEAFF. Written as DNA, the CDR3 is TGTGCCAGCAGGGGTGGGACAGGGAGAAATGAAGCTTTCTTT.

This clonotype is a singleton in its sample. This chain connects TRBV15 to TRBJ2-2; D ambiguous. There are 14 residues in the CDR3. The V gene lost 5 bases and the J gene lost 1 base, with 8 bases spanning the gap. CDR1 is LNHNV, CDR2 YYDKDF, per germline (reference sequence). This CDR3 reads CATSRSKNTGELFF. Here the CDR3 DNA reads TGTGCCACCAGCCGCAGTAAGAACACCGGGGAGCTGTTTTTT.

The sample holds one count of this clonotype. DNA for the CDR3: TGTGCCAGCAGCTTAGATGGGGATGCCTATGGCTACACCTTC. It yields the protein CASSLDGDAYGYTF. The chain recombines TRBV7-9 with TRBJ1-2; no reliable D call. The germline V and J ends were trimmed by 1 base and 4 bases, with 10 bases remaining between them. The CDR3 has 14 residues. CDR1 is SEHNR, CDR2 FQNEAQ, per germline (reference sequence). Full variable domain (rest looked up from reference TRBV7-9 and TRBJ1-2): DTGVSQNPRHKITKRGQNVTFRCDPISEHNRLYWYRQTLGQGPEFLTYFQNEAQLEKSRLLSDRFSAERPKGSFSTLEIQRTEQGDSAMYLCASSLDGDAYGYTFGSGTRLTVV.

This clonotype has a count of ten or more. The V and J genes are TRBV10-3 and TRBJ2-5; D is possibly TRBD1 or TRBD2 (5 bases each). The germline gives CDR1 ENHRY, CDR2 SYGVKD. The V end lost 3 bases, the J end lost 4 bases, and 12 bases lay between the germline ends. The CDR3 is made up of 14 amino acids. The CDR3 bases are TGTGCCATCAGTGACCCCGGGGCTTCAGAGACCCAGTACTTC. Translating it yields CAISDPGASETQYF.

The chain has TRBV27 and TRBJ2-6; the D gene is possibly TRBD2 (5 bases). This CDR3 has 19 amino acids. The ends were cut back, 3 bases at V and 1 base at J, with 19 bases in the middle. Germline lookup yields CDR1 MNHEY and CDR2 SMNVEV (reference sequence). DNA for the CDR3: TGTGCCAGCAGTTTTAGTCTTTGGGAGTCAAGGTCTGGGGCCAACGTCCTGACTTTC. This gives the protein CASSFSLWESRSGANVLTF. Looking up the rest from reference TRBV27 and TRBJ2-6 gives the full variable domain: EAQVTQNPRYLITVTGKKLTVTCSQNMNHEYMSWYRQDPGLGLRQIYYSMNVEVTDKGDVPEGYKVSRKEKRNFPLILESPSPNQTSLYFCASSFSLWESRSGANVLTFGAGSRLTVL.

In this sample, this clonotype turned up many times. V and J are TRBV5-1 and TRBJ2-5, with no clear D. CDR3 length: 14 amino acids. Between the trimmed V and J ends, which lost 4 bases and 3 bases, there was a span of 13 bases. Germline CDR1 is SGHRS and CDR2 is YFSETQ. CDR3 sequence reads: CASSTGSGKETQYF. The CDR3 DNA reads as TGCGCCAGCAGCACCGGATCTGGGAAAGAGACCCAGTACTTC.

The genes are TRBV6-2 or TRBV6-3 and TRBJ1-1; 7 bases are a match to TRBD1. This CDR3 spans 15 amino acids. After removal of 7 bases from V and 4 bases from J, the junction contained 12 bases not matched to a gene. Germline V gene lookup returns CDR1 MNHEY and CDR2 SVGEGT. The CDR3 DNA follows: TGTGCCAGCACCTTAAGACAGGGTCTCGGCACTGAAGCTTTCTTT. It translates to CASTLRQGLGTEAFF.